The 31 T cell receptor beta chains below were found in one sample sequenced in a study of T cell responses to AZD1222 COVID-19 vaccine. This table comes from immunoSEQ multiplex PCR, and its TCRdb copy is limited to in-frame clones, with some not included. The sample shows around 89,000 clones, approximately 91% of them seen only once. Sequenced here: peripheral blood, sampled on day 0 of AZD1222 vaccination. The receptors were gathered from an adult in good health.

This clone occurred a few times. This chain joins TRBV5-6 and TRBJ1-5; D is undetermined. V lost 4 bases and J lost 6, with 8 bases in between. CDR3 length: 12 amino acids. Germline values: CDR1 SGHDT, CDR2 YYEEEE. The CDR3 spells CASSALSQPQHF. CDR3 in DNA: TGTGCCAGCAGCGCCCTGAGTCAGCCCCAGCATTTT.

The chain employs TRBV18 and TRBJ1-5; D remains ambiguous. This CDR3 region has 15 residues. Germline V gene lookup returns CDR1 KGHSH and CDR2 LQKENI. The V gene lost 0 bases and the J gene lost 3 bases, with 9 bases spanning the gap. The CDR3 loop reads CASSPPGRINQPQHF. In DNA, the CDR3 is TGTGCCAGCTCACCACCAGGACGGATCAATCAGCCCCAGCATTTT. Full variable domain (remainder filled in from reference TRBV18 and TRBJ1-5): NAGVMQNPRHLVRRRGQEARLRCSPMKGHSHVYWYRQLPEEGLKFMVYLQKENIIDESGMPKERFSAEFPKEGPSILRIQQVVRGDSAAYFCASSPPGRINQPQHFGDGTRLSIL.

The chain joins TRBV6-4 to TRBJ2-2, with D uncertain. The CDR3 has 14 residues. V was cut by 2 bases and J by 0 bases, with 4 bases left in between. Germline CDR1 reads MRHNA; CDR2 reads SNTAGT. The CDR3, as DNA: TGTGCCAGCAGTGACGGTCCGAACACCGGGGAGCTGTTTTTT. Protein product: CASSDGPNTGELFF.

J is TRBJ2-7 and V is TRBV6-5; a weak D match, TRBD2 (5 bases). V lost 6 bases to trimming and J lost 2 bases, with 14 bases between them. Germline-derived CDR1 and CDR2 are MNHEY and SVGAGI. The CDR3 loop spans 14 amino acids. The CDR3 region has the DNA TGTGCCAGCAGCCCCAGAGGGATCCCCTACGAGCAGTACTTC. It translates to CASSPRGIPYEQYF.

The chain uses TRBV7-2 and TRBJ2-5; 7 positions match TRBD1. Unmatched junction bases numbered 8, after V lost 5 bases and J lost 2 bases. The length of the CDR3 is 15 residues. Germline CDR1 is SGHTA and CDR2 is FQGNSA. Written as DNA, the CDR3 is TGTGCCAGCAGCCCTAGGCTCAGGGGGCAAGAGACCCAGTACTTC. Its protein is CASSPRLRGQETQYF.

Points on this clone: In the same sample, other DNA sequences code for this CDR3. This rearrangement joins TRBV28 to TRBJ2-7, with D possibly being TRBD1 (5 bases). The germline V gene encodes CDR1 MDHEN and CDR2 SYDVKM. V was trimmed by 6 bases and J by 5 bases, leaving 11 bases between them. The CDR3 spans 12 residues. The chain's CDR3 is CASSTDRHEQYF. In DNA form, the CDR3 reads TGTGCCAGCAGCACAGACAGACACGAGCAGTACTTC.

In nucleotides, the CDR3 is TGTGCCATCAGTGAGTCGTCTAGCGGGGGCCGGGAGACCCAGTACTTC. This translates into CAISESSSGGRETQYF. The V gene is TRBV10-3, the J gene TRBJ2-5; 10 bases match TRBD2. The V gene's germline CDR1 is ENHRY and CDR2 SYGVKD. Germline trimming cut 0 bases from V and 5 bases from J; bases unmatched to any gene: 6. This CDR3 is 16 amino acids long.

V usage is TRBV2 and J usage is TRBJ2-3; possibly TRBD1 for D (7 bases). Trimming cost V 4 bases and J 2 bases, with 13 bases left between them. This CDR3 is built from 15 residues. Germline lookup yields CDR1 SNHLY and CDR2 FYNNEI. For the CDR3, the DNA is TGTGCCAGCAGTGTTCAGGGGGGCATCACAGATACGCAGTATTTT. Translating gives CASSVQGGITDTQYF.

The V call is TRBV27, the J call TRBJ1-6, with TRBD1 as a possible D gene (6 bases). The CDR3 length is 15 residues. The V end lost 6 bases, the J end lost 7 bases, and 16 bases lay between the germline ends. The germline V gene encodes CDR1 MNHEY and CDR2 SMNVEV (reference sequence). The CDR3 sequence is CASSLTGQTNSPLHF. In DNA form, the CDR3 reads TGTGCCAGCAGCCTCACTGGACAGACGAATTCACCCCTCCACTTT.

The chain combines TRBV6-5 with TRBJ2-2, with 10 bases lining up with TRBD1. Trimming cost V 6 bases and J 4 bases; bases outside gene matches: 2. Germline-derived CDR1 and CDR2 are MNHEY and SVGAGI. The CDR3 is made up of 14 amino acids. CDR3 nucleotide sequence: TGTGCCAGCAGGGGACAGGGGAGCACCGGGGAGCTGTTTTTT. It yields the protein CASRGQGSTGELFF.

The chain employs TRBV5-1 and TRBJ2-3; TRBD1 is a possible D gene (5 bases). The CDR3 has 16 amino acids. The germline V gene has CDR1 SGHRS and CDR2 YFSETQ. V lost 0 bases, J lost 4 bases, and 15 bases lay in between. CDR3 nucleotide sequence: TGCGCCAGCAGCTTGGGAAACTCTCCAGGGCCAGATACGCAGTATTTT. This encodes CASSLGNSPGPDTQYF.

V usage is TRBV9 and J usage is TRBJ1-2; no definite D call. Germline CDR1 reads SGDLS; CDR2 reads YYNGEE. The ends were cut back, 0 bases at V and 4 bases at J, with 13 bases in the middle. The CDR3 spans 15 residues. Here the CDR3 DNA reads TGTGCCAGCAGCGTAGAAGTAGCCCCTATCTATGGCTACACCTTC. Residues: CASSVEVAPIYGYTF.

The chain recombines TRBV5-5 with TRBJ1-6; no definite D call. The CDR3 runs 16 residues. V was pared by 4 bases and J by 9 bases, with 20 bases between. Germline V gives CDR1 SGHKS, CDR2 YYEKEE (reference sequence). CDR3 in DNA: TGTGCCAGCAGCACCCAGAACCGGGCCTTGGGTTCACCCCTCCACTTT. Encoded protein: CASSTQNRALGSPLHF.

The gene calls are TRBV9 and TRBJ1-6, with D unresolved. This CDR3 is 14 amino acids long. CDR1 SGDLS and CDR2 YYNGEE come from the germline V gene. V lost 0 bases and J 8 bases, leaving 9 bases between the germline ends. The CDR3 is CASSVASRDSPLHF. Here the CDR3 DNA reads TGTGCCAGCAGCGTAGCGTCTCGGGATTCACCCCTCCACTTT.

This clone showed up just once. The V gene is TRBV7-2, the J gene TRBJ2-2; no firm D call. The germline V and J ends were trimmed by 5 bases and 8 bases, with 12 bases remaining between them. Germline V CDR1 and CDR2: SGHTA, FQGNSA. The CDR3 has 13 residues. CDR3 residues: CASSLGTRGELFF. Written as DNA, the CDR3 is TGTGCCAGCAGCCTAGGAACGCGTGGGGAGCTGTTTTTT. Supplemented by reference TRBV7-2 and TRBJ2-2, the full variable domain reads GAGVSQSPSNKVTEKGKDVELRCDPISGHTALYWYRQSLGQGLEFLIYFQGNSAPDKSGLPSDRFSAERTGGSVSTLTIQRTQQEDSAVYLCASSLGTRGELFFGEGSRLTVL.

The chain is built from TRBV4-3 and TRBJ2-7; D perhaps matches TRBD1 (6 bases). V lost 0 bases and J lost 3, with 9 bases in between. Germline CDR1 reads LGHNA; CDR2 reads YSLEER. The length of the CDR3 is 14 residues. CDR3 residues: CASSQDGRGYEQYF. The DNA of the CDR3 is TGCGCCAGCAGCCAAGATGGCAGGGGCTACGAGCAGTACTTC.

The rearrangement uses TRBV7-2 and TRBJ2-7; D is possibly TRBD2 (7 bases). V was shortened by 1 base and J by 3 bases, with 16 bases between the two germline ends. Germline values: CDR1 SGHTA, CDR2 FQGNSA. This CDR3 has 16 residues. As DNA, the CDR3 is TGTGCCAGCAGCTTAGAGAGGTCGGGGGGCCTCTACGAGCAGTACTTC. It codes for CASSLERSGGLYEQYF.

DNA of the CDR3: TGTGCCAGCAGTGACCAAAACACAGATACGCAGTATTTT. Amino acids: CASSDQNTDTQYF. This chain joins TRBV6-4 and TRBJ2-3; D uncertain. The ends were cut back, 2 bases at V and 2 bases at J, with 5 bases in the middle. The CDR3 runs to 13 residues. The germline V gene encodes CDR1 MRHNA and CDR2 SNTAGT.

The chain links TRBV12-1 to TRBJ2-3; the listed D gene, TRBD1, was not tested against the DNA. TRBV12-1 is noted as a pseudogene. CDR3 length equals 17 residues. The CDR3 DNA is TGTGCCAGCAGCTTTGGCGCAGGCCCAACTTGCACAGATACGCAGTATTTT. It translates to CASSFGAGPTCTDTQYF.

This clone was picked up a small number of times. J is TRBJ1-2 and V is TRBV19; D might be TRBD1 (5 bases). Germline CDR1 is LNHDA and CDR2 is SQIVND (reference sequence). Between the trimmed V and J ends, which lost 5 bases and 8 bases, there was a span of 18 bases. This CDR3 comprises 14 residues. The chain's CDR3 is CASSLEGRVGGYTF. The CDR3 nucleotides are TGTGCCAGTAGTCTCGAGGGACGGGTAGGCGGCTACACCTTC.

This sequence joins TRBV19 and TRBJ2-3; D gene uncertain. In germline, CDR1 is LNHDA, CDR2 SQIVND (reference sequence). The CDR3 is 13 amino acids. Trimming cost V 6 bases and J 5 bases, with 12 bases left between them. This CDR3 reads CASSTQTGDTQYF. For the CDR3, the DNA is TGTGCCAGTAGCACCCAGACTGGAGATACGCAGTATTTT. The full variable domain, in which reference TRBV19 and TRBJ2-3 provide the parts outside the CDR3, is DGGITQSPKYLFRKEGQNVTLSCEQNLNHDAMYWYRQDPGQGLRLIYYSQIVNDFQKGDIAEGYSVSREKKESFPLTVTSAQKNPTAFYLCASSTQTGDTQYFGPGTRLTVL.

The rearrangement links TRBV19 to TRBJ1-4; 8 bases are shared with TRBD1. J was trimmed by 8 bases and V by 5 bases; bases with no gene match: 7. Germline-derived CDR1 and CDR2 are LNHDA and SQIVND (reference sequence). The CDR3 is made up of 14 amino acids. As DNA, the CDR3 is TGTGCCAGTAGTCCCACGACAGGGGAGGAAAAACTGTTTTTT. Residues: CASSPTTGEEKLFF.

This chain links TRBV13 with TRBJ1-1; no clear D. The V gene's germline CDR1 is PRHDT and CDR2 FYEKMQ (reference sequence). The V gene lost 2 bases and the J gene lost 8 bases, with 21 bases spanning the gap. The CDR3 contains 16 residues. In DNA, the CDR3 is TGTGCCAGCAGCTTACAGCGGGGAGGGTGGAAATGGGAAGCTTTCTTT. It encodes CASSLQRGGWKWEAFF.

The chain couples TRBV7-2 to TRBJ2-5; possible D gene TRBD1, 6 bases. This CDR3 has 16 residues. Deletions cut 4 bases from V and 1 base from J, with 16 bases between. CDR1 and CDR2 from the germline V gene are SGHTA and FQGNSA. The CDR3 DNA is TGTGCCAGCAGCTCGAGGGTGGGCAGGGGCCAAGAGACCCAGTACTTC. Encoded protein: CASSSRVGRGQETQYF.

The chain is built from TRBV18 and TRBJ1-2; 10 positions match TRBD1. The germline V gene encodes CDR1 KGHSH and CDR2 LQKENI. This CDR3 region has 15 residues. Germline trimming cut 0 bases from V and 6 bases from J; bases unmatched to any gene: 4. CDR3 in DNA: TGTGCCAGCTCACCACCGGGACAGGGGAATCATGGCTACACCTTC. It translates to CASSPPGQGNHGYTF.

The chain uses TRBV19 and TRBJ1-6; no clear D gene. Per germline, CDR1 LNHDA and CDR2 SQIVND (reference sequence). The CDR3 loop spans 15 amino acids. Trimming pared 7 bases from V and 0 bases from J, leaving 10 bases between. The chain's CDR3 is CASTDGSSYNSPLHF. CDR3 DNA sequence: TGTGCCAGTACGGACGGCAGCTCCTATAATTCACCCCTCCACTTT.

This clone appeared a few times. This chain joins TRBV6-5 and TRBJ1-5, with a weak D call TRBD1 (6 bases). The CDR3 spans 15 residues. Germline-derived CDR1 and CDR2 are MNHEY and SVGAGI. V lost 5 bases to trimming and J lost 3 bases, with 14 bases between them. As DNA, the CDR3 is TGTGCCAGCAGTCCGTTGAGGGGGGTCAATCAGCCCCAGCATTTT. Its protein is CASSPLRGVNQPQHF.

This chain uses TRBV7-2 with TRBJ1-2; D is undetermined. This CDR3 is built from 14 residues. V lost 5 bases to trimming and J lost 6 bases, with 16 bases between them. Germline loops: CDR1 SGHTA, CDR2 FQGNSA. The CDR3 sequence is CASSPRVSPNGYTF. CDR3 DNA: TGTGCCAGCAGCCCGCGGGTCTCGCCGAATGGCTACACCTTC.

The chain recombines TRBV24-1 with TRBJ1-5; weak D call: TRBD1 (5 bases). With 4 bases removed from V and 6 bases from J, the gap between germline ends came to 12 bases. The CDR3 loop spans 14 amino acids. CDR1 KGHDR and CDR2 SFDVKD come from the germline V gene. DNA of the CDR3: TGTGCCACCAGTGACCGGGACGGAATTCAGCCCCAGCATTTT. This gives the protein CATSDRDGIQPQHF.

This chain links TRBV14 with TRBJ1-2; 10 bases match TRBD1. The CDR3 contains 15 residues. The V gene end was trimmed by 4 bases and the J gene end by 3 bases; junction bases not matched to a gene: 5. From germline, CDR1 is SGHDN and CDR2 FVKESK. The CDR3 DNA is TGTGCCAGCAGCCCGAGACAGGGGGCTTACTATGGCTACACCTTC. The encoded protein is CASSPRQGAYYGYTF.

The V and J genes are TRBV4-1 and TRBJ1-1; TRBD1 might be the D (6 bases). Germline V gene sequence: CDR1 MGHRA, CDR2 YSYEKL. The CDR3 is 16 amino acids. The V and J ends lost 0 bases and 4 bases respectively, with 15 bases between them. This CDR3 reads CASSQDRGGGSTEAFF. The CDR3 DNA reads as TGCGCCAGCAGCCAAGATCGGGGGGGCGGGAGCACTGAAGCTTTCTTT.